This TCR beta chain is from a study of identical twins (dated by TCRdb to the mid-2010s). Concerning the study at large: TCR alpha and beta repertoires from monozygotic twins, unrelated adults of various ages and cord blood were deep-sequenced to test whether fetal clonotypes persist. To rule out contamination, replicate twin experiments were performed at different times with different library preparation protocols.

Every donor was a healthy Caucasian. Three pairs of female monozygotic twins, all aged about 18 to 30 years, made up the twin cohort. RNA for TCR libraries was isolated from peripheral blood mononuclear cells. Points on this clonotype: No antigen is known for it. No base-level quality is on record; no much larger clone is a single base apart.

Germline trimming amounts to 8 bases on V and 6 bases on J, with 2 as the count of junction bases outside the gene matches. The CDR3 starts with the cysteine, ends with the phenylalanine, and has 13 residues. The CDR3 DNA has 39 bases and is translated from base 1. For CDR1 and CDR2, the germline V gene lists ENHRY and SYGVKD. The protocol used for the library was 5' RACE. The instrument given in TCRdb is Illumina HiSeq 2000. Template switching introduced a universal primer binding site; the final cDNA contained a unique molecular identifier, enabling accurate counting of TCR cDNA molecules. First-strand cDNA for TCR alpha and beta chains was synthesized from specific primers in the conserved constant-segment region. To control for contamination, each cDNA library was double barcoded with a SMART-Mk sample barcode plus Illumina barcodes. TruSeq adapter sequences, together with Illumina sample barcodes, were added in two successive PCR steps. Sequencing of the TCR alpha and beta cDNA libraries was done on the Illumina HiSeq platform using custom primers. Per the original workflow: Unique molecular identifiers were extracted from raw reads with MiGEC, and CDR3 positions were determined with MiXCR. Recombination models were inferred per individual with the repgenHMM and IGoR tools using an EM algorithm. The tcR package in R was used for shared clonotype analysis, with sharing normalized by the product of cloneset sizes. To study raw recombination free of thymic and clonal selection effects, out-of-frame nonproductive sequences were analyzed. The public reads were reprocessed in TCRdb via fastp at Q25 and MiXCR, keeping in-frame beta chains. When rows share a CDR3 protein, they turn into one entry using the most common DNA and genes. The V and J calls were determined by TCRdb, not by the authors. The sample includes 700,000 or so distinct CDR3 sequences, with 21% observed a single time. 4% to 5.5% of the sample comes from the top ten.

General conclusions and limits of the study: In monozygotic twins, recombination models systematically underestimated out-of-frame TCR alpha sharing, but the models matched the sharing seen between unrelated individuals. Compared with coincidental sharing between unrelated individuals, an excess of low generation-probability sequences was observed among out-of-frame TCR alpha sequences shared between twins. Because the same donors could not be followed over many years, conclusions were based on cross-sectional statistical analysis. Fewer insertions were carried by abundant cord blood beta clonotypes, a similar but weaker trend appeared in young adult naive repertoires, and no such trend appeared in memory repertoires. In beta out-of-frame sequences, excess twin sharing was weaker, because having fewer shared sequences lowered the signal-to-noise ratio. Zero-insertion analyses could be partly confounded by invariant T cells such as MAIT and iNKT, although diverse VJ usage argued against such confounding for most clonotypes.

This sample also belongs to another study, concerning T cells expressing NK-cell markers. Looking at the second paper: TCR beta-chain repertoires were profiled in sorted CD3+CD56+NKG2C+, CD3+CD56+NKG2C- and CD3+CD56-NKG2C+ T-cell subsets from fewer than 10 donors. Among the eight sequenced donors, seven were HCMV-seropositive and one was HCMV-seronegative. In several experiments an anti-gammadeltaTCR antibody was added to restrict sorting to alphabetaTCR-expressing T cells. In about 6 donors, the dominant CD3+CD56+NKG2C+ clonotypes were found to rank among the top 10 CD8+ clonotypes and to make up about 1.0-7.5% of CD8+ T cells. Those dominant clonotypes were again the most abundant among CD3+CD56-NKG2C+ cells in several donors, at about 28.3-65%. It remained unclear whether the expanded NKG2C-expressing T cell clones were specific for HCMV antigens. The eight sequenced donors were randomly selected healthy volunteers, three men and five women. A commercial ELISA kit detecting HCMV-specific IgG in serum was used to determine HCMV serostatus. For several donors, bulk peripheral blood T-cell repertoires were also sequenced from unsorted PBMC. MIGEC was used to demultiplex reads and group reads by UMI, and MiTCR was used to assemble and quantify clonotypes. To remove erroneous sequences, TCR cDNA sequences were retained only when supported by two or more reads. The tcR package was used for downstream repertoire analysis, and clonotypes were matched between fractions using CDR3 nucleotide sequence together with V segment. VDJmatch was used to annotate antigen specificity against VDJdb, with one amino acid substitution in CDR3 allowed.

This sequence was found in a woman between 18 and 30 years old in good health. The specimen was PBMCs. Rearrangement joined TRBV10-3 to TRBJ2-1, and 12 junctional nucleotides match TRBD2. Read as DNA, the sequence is TGTGCCATCGCTAGCGGGAGGGGCAATGAGCAGTTCTTC. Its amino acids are CAIASGRGNEQFF.